Shown below are 16 T cell receptor beta chains from a single sample sequenced in a study of cytomegalovirus exposure and HLA in healthy donors. The PCR used 60 Vbeta and 13 Jbeta primers. Repertoires were generated with immunoSEQ multiplex PCR, while TCRdb's copy carries only in-frame clones and drops some. The table records tens of thousands of clones, under 90% of them present only once. Sequencing was performed on PBMCs. The receptors derive from a man aged 50 to 60 in good health and CMV-seronegative.

In its sample, this clone was seen once. The V gene is TRBV5-4, the J gene TRBJ2-3; D gene unclear. CDR3 size: 13 residues. The germline CDR1 and CDR2 sequences are SGHNT and YYREEE (reference sequence). V was trimmed by 4 bases and J by 4 bases, leaving 10 bases between them. The CDR3 region has the DNA TGTGCCAGCAGCCTGCCTCCGGCAGATACGCAGTATTTT. It specifies CASSLPPADTQYF.

The rearrangement links TRBV28 to TRBJ2-1, with D possibly matching TRBD2 (5 bases). Trimming removed 8 bases from V and 6 bases from J, with 20 bases in between. Germline V lookup: CDR1 MDHEN, CDR2 SYDVKM. The CDR3 consists of 15 residues. The DNA of the CDR3 is TGTGCCAGCCTGGGTCGGGATAGCCGGGTCAATGAGCAGTTCTTC. The encoded protein is CASLGRDSRVNEQFF. The variable domain in full, completed from reference TRBV28 and TRBJ2-1, reads DVKVTQSSRYLVKRTGEKVFLECVQDMDHENMFWYRQDPGLGLRLIYFSYDVKMKEKGDIPEGYSVSREKKERFSLILESASTNQTSMYLCASLGRDSRVNEQFFGPGTRLTVL.

This rearrangement joins TRBV7-3 to TRBJ2-1; TRBD1 matches at 8 bases. Germline V lookup: CDR1 SGHTA, CDR2 FQGTGA. The junction had 8 bases not matched to a gene; V was cut back by 0 bases and J by 7 bases. The length of the CDR3 is 16 residues. The CDR3 DNA follows: TGTGCCAGCAGCTTAACGTTTGGACAGGGTGTGAATGAGCAGTTCTTC. Encoded protein: CASSLTFGQGVNEQFF.

J is TRBJ1-2 and V is TRBV28; no reliable D call. The germline gives CDR1 MDHEN, CDR2 SYDVKM. Between the trimmed V and J ends, which lost 8 bases and 1 base, there was a span of 14 bases. CDR3 length equals 14 residues. The CDR3 spells CASALGRVNYGYTF. The CDR3 DNA follows: TGTGCCAGCGCCCTAGGGAGGGTTAACTATGGCTACACCTTC.

The chain recombines TRBV2 with TRBJ2-1; 13 nucleotides match TRBD2. With 7 bases clipped from V and 7 bases from J, the junction kept 7 bases outside the gene matches. The CDR3 is made up of 15 amino acids. CDR1 SNHLY and CDR2 FYNNEI come from the germline V gene. CDR3 residues: CASNVLAGGGNEQFF. The CDR3 DNA sequence: TGTGCCAGCAACGTACTAGCGGGAGGGGGGAATGAGCAGTTCTTC.

This sequence joins TRBV2 and TRBJ2-3, with a possible D match to TRBD1 (5 bases). CDR1 is SNHLY and CDR2 is FYNNEI in the germline V gene. V lost 7 bases to trimming and J lost 2 bases, with 13 bases between them. There are 14 residues in the CDR3. The CDR3: CASKDVTDTDTQYF. The CDR3 DNA sequence: TGTGCCAGCAAGGACGTGACAGACACAGATACGCAGTATTTT. The full variable domain, with the rest looked up from reference TRBV2 and TRBJ2-3, is EPEVTQTPSHQVTQMGQEVILRCVPISNHLYFYWYRQILGQKVEFLVSFYNNEISEKSEIFDDQFSVERPDGSNFTLKIRSTKLEDSAMYFCASKDVTDTDTQYFGPGTRLTVL.

CDR3 coding DNA: TGTGCCAGTAGTGTGGGGGGGACAGGGAGCAATCAGCCCCAGCATTTT. Its translation is CASSVGGTGSNQPQHF. The gene calls are TRBV19 and TRBJ1-5; 9 nucleotides align to TRBD1. CDR1 is LNHDA, CDR2 SQIVND, per germline (reference sequence). Losses at the gene ends were 5 bases for V and 1 base for J; bases not matched to a gene: 6. The CDR3 sequence is 16 residues long.

The chain carries TRBV19 and TRBJ1-1; the D is unclear. The CDR3 has 13 residues. The germline V gene has CDR1 LNHDA and CDR2 SQIVND (reference sequence). The V and J ends lost 6 bases and 1 base respectively, with 9 bases between them. The CDR3 nucleotides are TGTGCCAGTAGCGTTAGCGGGAACACTGAAGCTTTCTTT. It translates to CASSVSGNTEAFF.

This clone showed up just a few times. The rearrangement uses TRBV19 and TRBJ1-1, with D perhaps matching TRBD1 (5 bases). Germline V gives CDR1 LNHDA, CDR2 SQIVND (reference sequence). V was cut by 3 bases and J by 6 bases, with 14 bases left in between. The length of the CDR3 is 14 residues. CDR3 region: CASSISGGSAEAFF. The CDR3 DNA reads TGTGCCAGTAGTATTTCGGGGGGTTCAGCTGAAGCTTTCTTT. Variable domain in full (rest from reference TRBV19 and TRBJ1-1): DGGITQSPKYLFRKEGQNVTLSCEQNLNHDAMYWYRQDPGQGLRLIYYSQIVNDFQKGDIAEGYSVSREKKESFPLTVTSAQKNPTAFYLCASSISGGSAEAFFGQGTRLTVV.

V usage is TRBV6-1 and J usage is TRBJ1-5; 7 positions agree with TRBD1. This CDR3 is built from 14 residues. CDR1 MNHNS and CDR2 SASEGT come from the germline V gene. V lost 2 bases, J lost 5 bases, and 3 bases stayed unmatched. CDR3 sequence (DNA): TGTGCCAGCAGTGAATCGACAGGGTATCAGCCCCAGCATTTT. Its translation: CASSESTGYQPQHF.

The gene calls are TRBV28 and TRBJ1-2; D ambiguous. The CDR3 length is 15 residues. Germline CDR1 reads MDHEN; CDR2 reads SYDVKM. Trimming shortened V by 5 bases and J by 2 bases, and 15 bases separated the two germline ends. CDR3 sequence reads: CASSPISRVNYGYTF. The CDR3 DNA reads TGTGCCAGCAGTCCCATCTCGAGGGTAAACTATGGCTACACCTTC.

The J gene is TRBJ2-5, the V gene TRBV5-5, with 8 bases fitting TRBD1. CDR1 and CDR2 from the germline V gene are SGHKS and YYEKEE (reference sequence). After removal of 3 bases from V and 4 bases from J, the junction contained 8 bases not matched to a gene. The CDR3 is 15 amino acids. The CDR3 reads CASSSTGARLETQYF. The CDR3 region has the DNA TGTGCCAGCAGCTCGACAGGGGCCCGATTAGAGACCCAGTACTTC.

This clone was counted a few times. The rearrangement uses TRBV9 and TRBJ1-1; TRBD1 matches at 8 bases. Germline V gene data show CDR1 as SGDLS and CDR2 as YYNGEE. Trimming cost V 4 bases and J 0 bases; bases outside gene matches: 5. The CDR3 totals 15 residues. Here the CDR3 reads CASSRRTGLNTEAFF. The CDR3 DNA reads TGTGCCAGCAGCCGAAGGACAGGGCTGAACACTGAAGCTTTCTTT.

This chain connects TRBV7-2 to TRBJ1-1; weak D call: TRBD1 (5 bases). V dropped 7 bases and J dropped 5 bases, with 14 bases sitting between them. The CDR3 length is 13 residues. Germline lookup yields CDR1 SGHTA and CDR2 FQGNSA. The DNA of the CDR3 is TGTGCCAGCAACCCTAAAAGGGGAACTGAAGCTTTCTTT. Residues: CASNPKRGTEAFF.

J is TRBJ2-1 and V is TRBV7-2; 8 bases align to TRBD2. V lost 5 bases to trimming and J lost 7 bases; unmatched junction nucleotides: 16. Germline V lookup: CDR1 SGHTA, CDR2 FQGNSA. The CDR3 covers 17 residues. The CDR3 DNA reads TGTGCCAGCAGCGCGGGCGGGGCAGCGGGAGTTGAGAATGAGCAGTTCTTC. Protein product: CASSAGGAAGVENEQFF.

This clone was recorded a few times. The chain joins TRBV28 to TRBJ2-2; D may be TRBD2 (6 bases). Germline values: CDR1 MDHEN, CDR2 SYDVKM. The CDR3 runs 15 residues. With 6 bases removed from V and 1 base from J, the gap between germline ends came to 12 bases. The CDR3 nucleotides read TGTGCCAGCAGCTCCCCGGGACTGAACACCGGGGAGCTGTTTTTT. It is translated as CASSSPGLNTGELFF.